Listed below are T cell receptor beta chains from one sample, sequenced in a study of blood T cell repertoires in COVID-19. TCRdb keeps only in-frame clones here, not all; method: immunoSEQ multiplex PCR. The sample has approximately 350,000 clones; over 75% are singletons. What was sequenced was PBMCs or T cells enriched from blood (not recorded which). Source of these receptors: a woman under 40 who had recovered from COVID-19. The CDR3 runs from the conserved cysteine through the conserved F or W. A D gene is named only where the DNA matches it firmly. Clone size is given for some rows only: seen once, a few or many times, or a class if the clone is expanded.

d_gene: -
len: 15
j_gene: TRBJ2-2
v_gene: TRBV11-3
abundance: -
CDR3nt: TGTGCCAGCAGCTTGGGCGGGGCGAACACCGGGGAGCTGTTTTTT
CDR3aa: CASSLGGANTGELFF

d_gene: -
len: 17
j_gene: TRBJ2-2
v_gene: TRBV6-1
abundance: -
CDR3nt: TGTGCCAGCAGTGAATGGCCGGGGGTCGCGAACACCGGGGAGCTGTTTTTT
CDR3aa: CASSEWPGVANTGELFF

d_gene: -
len: 15
j_gene: TRBJ2-1
v_gene: TRBV3-1/TRBV3-2
abundance: -
CDR3nt: TGTGCCAGCAGCCAAGATCGGAGGAGCTTCGATGAGCAGTTCTTC
CDR3aa: CASSQDRRSFDEQFF

d_gene: -
len: 15
j_gene: TRBJ2-2
v_gene: TRBV29-1
abundance: -
CDR3nt: TGCAGCGTTGTCCCATGGGGGGGCAACACCGGGGAGCTGTTTTTT
CDR3aa: CSVVPWGGNTGELFF

d_gene: -
len: 12
j_gene: TRBJ1-5
v_gene: TRBV27
abundance: -
CDR3nt: TGTGCCAGCAAGGAGGGGAATCAGCCCCAGCATTTT
CDR3aa: CASKEGNQPQHF

d_gene: TRBD2
len: 16
j_gene: TRBJ2-1
v_gene: TRBV4-1
abundance: once
CDR3nt: TGCGCCAGCAGCCAGGGGGGACTAGCGGGAGGATATGAGCAGTTCTTC
CDR3aa: CASSQGGLAGGYEQFF

d_gene: -
len: 15
j_gene: TRBJ1-2
v_gene: TRBV19
abundance: -
CDR3nt: TGTGCCAGTAGTATAGAAGGCCAGGGAGGGAATGGCTACACCTTC
CDR3aa: CASSIEGQGGNGYTF

d_gene: TRBD1
len: 16
j_gene: TRBJ1-2
v_gene: TRBV11-2
abundance: -
CDR3nt: TGTGCCAGCAGCCGACTCAGGAGAGGGACAGACTATGGCTACACCTTC
CDR3aa: CASSRLRRGTDYGYTF

d_gene: TRBD2
len: 16
j_gene: TRBJ2-1
v_gene: TRBV7-2
abundance: -
CDR3nt: TGTGCCAGCAGCTTAGCGCCGGGACTACCATACAATGAGCAGTTCTTC
CDR3aa: CASSLAPGLPYNEQFF

d_gene: -
len: 18
j_gene: TRBJ1-2
v_gene: TRBV10-2
abundance: -
CDR3nt: TGCGCCAGCAGTGAGTGGGAGGGGGAAGGGCTAACTAACTATGGCTACACCTTC
CDR3aa: CASSEWEGEGLTNYGYTF

d_gene: -
len: 15
j_gene: TRBJ1-2
v_gene: TRBV5-6
abundance: -
CDR3nt: TGTGCCAGCAGATTAGCTGGGATACGGGGCTATGGCTACACCTTC
CDR3aa: CASRLAGIRGYGYTF

d_gene: -
len: 15
j_gene: TRBJ2-3
v_gene: TRBV7-8
abundance: -
CDR3nt: TGTGCCAGCAGCTTATTTTCCTTATCCACAGATACGCAGTATTTT
CDR3aa: CASSLFSLSTDTQYF

d_gene: TRBD1
len: 17
j_gene: TRBJ2-1
v_gene: TRBV3-1/TRBV3-2
abundance: -
CDR3nt: TGTGCCAGCAGCCATACACCCCCGGGACAGGGATACGGTGAGCAGTTCTTC
CDR3aa: CASSHTPPGQGYGEQFF

d_gene: TRBD2
len: 16
j_gene: TRBJ2-7
v_gene: TRBV4-1
abundance: -
CDR3nt: TGCGCCAGCAGCCAAGAATCGGGAGGCCTTACCTACGAGCAGTACTTC
CDR3aa: CASSQESGGLTYEQYF

d_gene: TRBD2
len: 15
j_gene: TRBJ2-1
v_gene: TRBV2
abundance: -
CDR3nt: TGTGCCAGCACCGGGAGCGGGGGGCCCTACAATGAGCAGTTCTTC
CDR3aa: CASTGSGGPYNEQFF

d_gene: TRBD2
len: 16
j_gene: TRBJ2-3
v_gene: TRBV18
abundance: -
CDR3nt: TGTGCCAGCTCAGATAATAGCGGGAGAGGAACAGATACGCAGTATTTT
CDR3aa: CASSDNSGRGTDTQYF

d_gene: TRBD1
len: 16
j_gene: TRBJ2-7
v_gene: TRBV24-1
abundance: -
CDR3nt: TGTGCCACCAGTGATCCCCCGACAGGGGATGGCTTCGAGCAGTACTTC
CDR3aa: CATSDPPTGDGFEQYF

d_gene: -
len: 16
j_gene: TRBJ1-2
v_gene: TRBV3-1/TRBV3-2
abundance: -
CDR3nt: TGTGCCAGCAGCCAAGATCATGGGGCCCCCCAGGACGGCTACACCTTC
CDR3aa: CASSQDHGAPQDGYTF

d_gene: TRBD1
len: 13
j_gene: TRBJ1-2
v_gene: TRBV6-6
abundance: -
CDR3nt: TGTGCCAGCAGACAACAGGGGGTATATGGCTACACCTTC
CDR3aa: CASRQQGVYGYTF

d_gene: TRBD1
len: 16
j_gene: TRBJ2-7
v_gene: TRBV27
abundance: -
CDR3nt: TGTGCCAGCAGTCTTAGGGACCGGACAGGGCCCCACGAGCAGTACTTC
CDR3aa: CASSLRDRTGPHEQYF

d_gene: -
len: 13
j_gene: TRBJ1-2
v_gene: TRBV6-5
abundance: -
CDR3nt: TGTGCCAGCAGTCCGTTGGCCATTAATGGCTACACCTTC
CDR3aa: CASSPLAINGYTF

d_gene: TRBD1
len: 13
j_gene: TRBJ1-5
v_gene: TRBV5-1
abundance: once
CDR3nt: TGCGCCAGCAGCTCGGGACAGGGAGGCCCCCAGCATTTT
CDR3aa: CASSSGQGGPQHF

d_gene: TRBD2
len: 16
j_gene: TRBJ2-7
v_gene: TRBV3-1/TRBV3-2
abundance: -
CDR3nt: TGTGCCAGCAGCCAAGATCCTGCGGGGGTTGGGGGCGAGCAGTACTTC
CDR3aa: CASSQDPAGVGGEQYF

d_gene: TRBD2
len: 14
j_gene: TRBJ2-2
v_gene: TRBV19
abundance: -
CDR3nt: TGTGCCAGTAGGGGCGGGGGGAACACCGGGGAGCTGTTTTTT
CDR3aa: CASRGGGNTGELFF